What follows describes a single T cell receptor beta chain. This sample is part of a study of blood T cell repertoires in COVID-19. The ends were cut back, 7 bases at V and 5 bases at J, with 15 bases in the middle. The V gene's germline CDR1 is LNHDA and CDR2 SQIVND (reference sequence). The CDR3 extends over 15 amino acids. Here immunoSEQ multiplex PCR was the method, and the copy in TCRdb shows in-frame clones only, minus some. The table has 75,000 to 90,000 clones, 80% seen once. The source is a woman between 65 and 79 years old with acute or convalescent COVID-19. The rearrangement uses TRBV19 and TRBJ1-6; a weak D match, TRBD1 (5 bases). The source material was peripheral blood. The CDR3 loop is CASTLRTNDNSPLHF. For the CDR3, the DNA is TGTGCCAGTACCCTTAGGACAAACGATAATTCACCCCTCCACTTT.